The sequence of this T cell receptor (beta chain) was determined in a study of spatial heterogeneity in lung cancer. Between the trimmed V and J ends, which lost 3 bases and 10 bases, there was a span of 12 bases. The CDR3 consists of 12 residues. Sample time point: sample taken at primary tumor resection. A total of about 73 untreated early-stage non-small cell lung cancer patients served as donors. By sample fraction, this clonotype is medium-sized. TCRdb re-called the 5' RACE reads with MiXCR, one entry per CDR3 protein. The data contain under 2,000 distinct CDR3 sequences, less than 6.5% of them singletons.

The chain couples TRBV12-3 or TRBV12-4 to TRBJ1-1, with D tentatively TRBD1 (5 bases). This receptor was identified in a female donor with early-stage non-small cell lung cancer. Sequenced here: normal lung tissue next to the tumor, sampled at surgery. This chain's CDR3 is CASSFWDGGAFF. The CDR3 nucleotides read TGTGCCAGCAGTTTTTGGGACGGGGGAGCTTTCTTT.